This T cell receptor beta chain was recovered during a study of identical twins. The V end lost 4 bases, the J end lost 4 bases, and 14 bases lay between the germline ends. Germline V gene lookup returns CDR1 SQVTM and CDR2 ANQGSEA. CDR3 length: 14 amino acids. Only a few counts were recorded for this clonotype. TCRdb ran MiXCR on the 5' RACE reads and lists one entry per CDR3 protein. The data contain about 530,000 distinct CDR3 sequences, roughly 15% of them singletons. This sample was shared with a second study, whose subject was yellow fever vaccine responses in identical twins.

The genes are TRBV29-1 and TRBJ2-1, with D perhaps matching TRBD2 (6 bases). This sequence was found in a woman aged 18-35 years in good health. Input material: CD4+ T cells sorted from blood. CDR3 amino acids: CSVALGTPYNEQFF. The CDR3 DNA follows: TGCAGCGTTGCCCTAGGGACTCCATACAATGAGCAGTTCTTC.